Below, 23 T cell receptor beta chains from the same sample are listed, as sequenced in a study of cytomegalovirus exposure and HLA in healthy donors. PCR employed 60 Vbeta and 13 Jbeta primers. Clones were sequenced by immunoSEQ multiplex PCR, and TCRdb holds only the in-frame ones, with some missing. The table lists approximately 150,000 clones, around 68% of them singletons. The sequenced sample was PBMCs. The receptor source for this set is a man aged 30 to 45 in good health and CMV-seropositive.

The chain couples TRBV7-8 to TRBJ2-5; TRBD1 matches at 7 bases. The J segment lost 1 base and the V segment lost 5 bases, leaving 4 bases of the junction unmatched. In germline, CDR1 is SGHVS, CDR2 FQNEAQ. The CDR3 has 14 residues. The CDR3 reads CASSLGTAQETQYF. CDR3 bases: TGTGCCAGCAGCCTCGGGACAGCCCAAGAGACCCAGTACTTC.

The rearrangement uses TRBV15 and TRBJ2-1; 9 nucleotides match TRBD1. Looked up from germline, CDR1 is LNHNV and CDR2 is YYDKDF (reference sequence). CDR3 length equals 15 residues. Trimming removed 11 bases from V and 1 base from J; junction bases left unmatched: 9. CDR3 DNA sequence: TGTGCCTCGAAGACGGGGACAGGGTCCTACAATGAGCAGTTCTTC. This translates into CASKTGTGSYNEQFF.

This clone was seen once. The J gene is TRBJ2-1, the V gene TRBV18; tentatively, D is TRBD1 (7 bases). Germline-derived CDR1 and CDR2 are KGHSH and LQKENI. The CDR3 consists of 16 residues. Trimming shortened V by 0 bases and J by 3 bases, and 12 bases separated the two germline ends. In nucleotides, the CDR3 is TGTGCCAGCTCACCACCGCGGGACAGTGACTACAATGAGCAGTTCTTC. Translating gives CASSPPRDSDYNEQFF.

This chain links TRBV7-6 with TRBJ2-3; D gene unclear. In germline, CDR1 is SGHVS, CDR2 FNYEAQ. This CDR3 is built from 13 residues. Trimming removed 5 bases at V and 4 bases at J, with 10 bases between. CDR3 residues: CASSPMNSDTQYF. The CDR3 nucleotides are TGTGCCAGCAGCCCTATGAATTCAGATACGCAGTATTTT.

The gene calls are TRBV19 and TRBJ2-1; 9 positions agree with TRBD2. V trimming: 8 bases; J trimming: 9 bases; junction bases outside the gene matches: 11. Per the germline V gene, CDR1 is LNHDA and CDR2 is SQIVND (reference sequence). The CDR3 is made up of 14 amino acids. DNA for the CDR3: TGTGCCAGTTACCGGGCTAGCGGGATCGGTGAGCAGTTCTTC. As protein: CASYRASGIGEQFF.

The V call is TRBV11-3, the J call TRBJ2-2; the D is unclear. Trimming took off 4 bases at V and 9 bases at J, with 12 bases between the two ends. The CDR3 is 13 amino acids. Germline V lookup: CDR1 SGHNT, CDR2 YENEEA. Here the CDR3 DNA reads TGTGCCAGCAGCTCATGGATGGGCCGGGAGCTGTTTTTT. It specifies CASSSWMGRELFF.

Written as DNA, the CDR3 is TGTGCCAGCAGCTTTGCGGGGGGGGCCTACAATGAGCAGTTCTTC. Translated: CASSFAGGAYNEQFF. The chain joins TRBV7-7 to TRBJ2-1, with 9 bases aligning to TRBD2. The CDR3 sequence is 15 residues long. The V gene end was trimmed by 3 bases and the J gene end by 2 bases; junction bases not matched to a gene: 2. Germline V gives CDR1 SSHAT, CDR2 FNYEAQ (reference sequence). The whole variable domain, remainder taken from reference TRBV7-7 and TRBJ2-1, is GAGVSQSPRYKVTKRGQDVTLRCDPISSHATLYWYQQALGQGPEFLTYFNYEAQPDKSGLPSDRFSAERPEGSISTLTIQRTEQRDSAMYRCASSFAGGAYNEQFFGPGTRLTVL.

On this clone: In the same sample, other DNA sequences code for this CDR3. This sequence joins TRBV27 and TRBJ2-5; a weak D match, TRBD2 (6 bases). CDR3 size: 14 residues. V was shortened by 9 bases and J by 2 bases, with 16 bases between the two germline ends. Germline assignment: CDR1 MNHEY and CDR2 SMNVEV (reference sequence). CDR3 nucleotides: TGTGCCAGTAGCCGACTAGAGCGACAAGAGACCCAGTACTTC. This gives the protein CASSRLERQETQYF.

This rearrangement joins TRBV4-2 to TRBJ2-3; possible D gene TRBD2, 6 bases. The CDR3 has 15 residues. The V gene lost 3 bases and the J gene lost 2 bases, with 12 bases spanning the gap. Per the germline V gene, CDR1 is LGHNA and CDR2 is YNFKEQ. The CDR3: CASSQTRGTTDTQYF. The CDR3 nucleotides are TGTGCCAGCAGCCAGACACGCGGGACCACAGATACGCAGTATTTT.

This sequence joins TRBV9 and TRBJ2-7, with 8 bases lining up with TRBD2. CDR1 SGDLS and CDR2 YYNGEE come from the germline V gene. J was trimmed by 6 bases and V by 4 bases; bases with no gene match: 9. The CDR3 extends over 14 amino acids. CDR3 coding DNA: TGTGCCAGCAGCCCCCGGGGACTAGTTCTCGAGCAGTACTTC. As protein: CASSPRGLVLEQYF.

J is TRBJ2-5 and V is TRBV2; D is possibly TRBD1 (6 bases). V was cut by 0 bases and J by 11 bases, with 16 bases left in between. The CDR3 is 14 residues long. CDR1 and CDR2 from the germline V gene are SNHLY and FYNNEI. The CDR3 loop reads CASSEALQGLEQYF. As DNA, the CDR3 is TGTGCCAGCAGTGAAGCGCTTCAGGGGCTAGAGCAGTACTTC.

This chain uses TRBV28 with TRBJ1-4, with D perhaps TRBD1 (5 bases). Germline V gene sequence: CDR1 MDHEN, CDR2 SYDVKM. The CDR3 runs 17 residues. The V gene lost 4 bases and the J gene lost 0 bases, with 15 bases spanning the gap. CDR3 region: CASSSEFGGATNEKLFF. CDR3 nucleotides: TGTGCCAGCAGTTCCGAGTTCGGGGGTGCAACTAATGAAAAACTGTTTTTT.

This CDR3 is CASSRPGLAGDEQYF. CDR3 nucleotide sequence: TGTGCCAGCAGTCGACCGGGACTAGCGGGAGATGAGCAGTACTTC. The chain employs TRBV7-9 and TRBJ2-7; 14 bases match TRBD2. CDR1 and CDR2 from the germline V gene are SEHNR and FQNEAQ (reference sequence). The CDR3 contains 15 residues. The trim removed 6 bases at V and 7 bases at J, leaving 8 bases unmatched. Variable domain in full (rest from reference TRBV7-9 and TRBJ2-7): DTGVSQNPRHKITKRGQNVTFRCDPISEHNRLYWYRQTLGQGPEFLTYFQNEAQLEKSRLLSDRFSAERPKGSFSTLEIQRTEQGDSAMYLCASSRPGLAGDEQYFGPGTRLTVT.

The chain is built from TRBV5-1 and TRBJ2-5, with D perhaps TRBD1 (7 bases). Per germline, CDR1 SGHRS and CDR2 YFSETQ. Trimming removed 8 bases from V and 5 bases from J, with 16 bases in between. The CDR3 contains 13 residues. CDR3 nucleotides: TGCGCCAGTGGAGGGGGCTTGGGGGAGACCCAGTACTTC. Amino acid sequence: CASGGGLGETQYF.

The count of this clone is one. The chain combines TRBV7-9 with TRBJ1-1; possible D gene TRBD1, 5 bases. CDR1 is SEHNR, CDR2 FQNEAQ, per germline (reference sequence). V was clipped by 4 bases and J by 6 bases, with 15 bases between them. The CDR3 is 14 residues long. In DNA, the CDR3 is TGTGCCAGCAGCTCCCGTGGGGGGAGTTCTGAAGCTTTCTTT. This translates into CASSSRGGSSEAFF.

This clone was detected a few times. The chain carries TRBV5-6 and TRBJ1-2; D call uncertain. The CDR3 has 15 residues. The ends were cut back, 1 base at V and 2 bases at J, with 12 bases in the middle. Germline CDR1 reads SGHDT; CDR2 reads YYEEEE. The CDR3 reads CASSLHGEVNYGYTF. The CDR3 DNA reads as TGTGCCAGCAGCTTGCACGGGGAGGTAAACTATGGCTACACCTTC.

The V call is TRBV19, the J call TRBJ1-5, with D possibly being TRBD1 (6 bases). The V end lost 4 bases, the J end lost 3 bases, and 16 bases lay between the germline ends. CDR3 length: 16 amino acids. The germline CDR1 and CDR2 sequences are LNHDA and SQIVND (reference sequence). The CDR3 DNA reads TGTGCCAGTAGTACATACCTCGGACAGCTCAATCAGCCCCAGCATTTT. Protein: CASSTYLGQLNQPQHF. Full variable domain (rest looked up from reference TRBV19 and TRBJ1-5): DGGITQSPKYLFRKEGQNVTLSCEQNLNHDAMYWYRQDPGQGLRLIYYSQIVNDFQKGDIAEGYSVSREKKESFPLTVTSAQKNPTAFYLCASSTYLGQLNQPQHFGDGTRLSIL.

A word on this clone: Mismatch with germline at one junction end may stem from a read error. The V gene is TRBV7-8, the J gene TRBJ1-2; tentative D call: TRBD1 (6 bases). The CDR3 extends over 14 amino acids. Germline V gives CDR1 SGHVS, CDR2 FQNEAQ. CDR3 nucleotides: TGTGCCAGCAGTTTAGACAGGAAAAACTATGGCTACACCTTC. As protein: CASSLDRKNYGYTF.

The chain recombines TRBV6-5 with TRBJ1-3; tentative D call: TRBD1 (6 bases). Trimming left V 4 bases short and J 3 bases short, with 10 bases between. The germline V gene has CDR1 MNHEY and CDR2 SVGAGI. The CDR3 contains 14 residues. CDR3 DNA sequence: TGTGCCAGCAGTTGCTCCAGGGGTGGAAACACCATATATTTT. Protein sequence: CASSCSRGGNTIYF.

The genes are TRBV7-9 and TRBJ2-2; maybe TRBD2 (6 bases). The CDR3 length is 14 residues. V was clipped by 1 base and J by 5 bases, with 8 bases between them. The V gene's germline CDR1 is SEHNR and CDR2 FQNEAQ (reference sequence). DNA of the CDR3: TGTGCCAGCAGCTTAGGTGCGGGGACCGGGGAGCTGTTTTTT. It codes for CASSLGAGTGELFF.

This clone was found once. The chain employs TRBV25-1 and TRBJ2-5; no clear D. V shed 4 bases and J shed 7 bases, with 4 bases lying between them. Germline V lookup: CDR1 MGHDK, CDR2 SYGVNS. This CDR3 region has 10 residues. The CDR3 here is CASSGRTQYF. CDR3 bases: TGTGCCAGCAGTGGGAGGACCCAGTACTTC. The variable domain in full, completed from reference TRBV25-1 and TRBJ2-5, reads EADIYQTPRYLVIGTGKKITLECSQTMGHDKMYWYQQDPGMELHLIHYSYGVNSTEKGDLSSESTVSRIRTEHFPLTLESARPSHTSQYLCASSGRTQYFGPGTRLLVL.

This chain connects TRBV7-3 to TRBJ1-1; D gene ambiguous. The CDR3 is made up of 13 amino acids. CDR1 and CDR2 from the germline V gene are SGHTA and FQGTGA. Trimming cost V 0 bases and J 4 bases, with 6 bases left between them. The CDR3 sequence: CASSLTSSTEAFF. The DNA of the CDR3 is TGTGCCAGCAGCTTAACTTCATCCACTGAAGCTTTCTTT.

In this sample, this clone turned up a few times. V gene TRBV6-4 combines with J gene TRBJ1-2; possible D gene TRBD1, 5 bases. CDR3 length equals 13 residues. Per the germline V gene, CDR1 is MRHNA and CDR2 is SNTAGT. The V end lost 4 bases, the J end lost 4 bases, and 10 bases lay between the germline ends. CDR3 protein: CASSVSGGYGYTF. CDR3 coding DNA: TGTGCCAGCAGTGTCTCCGGGGGCTATGGCTACACCTTC.